The entry below describes one TCR beta chain. The source of the sample is a study of T cell responses to AZD1222 COVID-19 vaccine. Method: immunoSEQ multiplex PCR; TCRdb's copy keeps in-frame clones and lacks some. The repertoire holds fewer than 100,000 clones, approximately 84% seen once, with approximately 15% in the top ten. The V and J ends lost 3 bases and 2 bases, in that order; junction bases with no gene match: 5. CDR1 and CDR2 (germline): SGHDT, YYEEEE. The CDR3 is made up of 14 amino acids. Second-dose recipients at about 4 or about 12 weeks were treated as one pooled group. The clonotype was recovered from an adult who received the AZD1222 COVID-19 vaccine. V and J are TRBV5-6 and TRBJ2-7, with 7 bases that match TRBD1. The source was peripheral blood, collected 28 days after the second AZD1222 dose. DNA for the CDR3: TGTGCCAGCAGCTGGTCCGGGACAGCCTACGAGCAGTACTTC. This translates into CASSWSGTAYEQYF. Based on the CDR3 plus reference TRBV5-6 and TRBJ2-7, the full variable domain is DAGVTQSPTHLIKTRGQQVTLRCSPKSGHDTVSWYQQALGQGPQFIFQYYEEEERQRGNFPDRFSGHQFPNYSSELNVNALLLGDSALYLCASSWSGTAYEQYFGPGTRLTVT.